This TCR beta chain emerged from a study of beta chain features in type 1 diabetes. Notes on the study in general: More deletions and fewer insertions at VDJ junctions were found in patients with type 1 diabetes. Shorter TCRB CDR3s, moderately but significantly so, marked every one of the four CD4+ subsets in Type 1 diabetes patients.

This clone has only a few counts. Its antigen is unidentified. Sorting of CD4+ naive, central memory, regulatory and stem cell-like memory cells was performed via CD45RO/CCR7/CD25/CD127/CD95/CD27. Trimming pared 1 base from V and 3 bases from J, leaving 13 bases between. The CDR3 has 15 residues. Germline CDR1 is SGHRS and CDR2 is YFSETQ. The authors reverse transcribed all of the isolated RNA, so sequencing captured expressed TCRB transcripts. Several million reads were obtained on average from naive, central memory and regulatory T cell samples. The table came from immunoSEQ multiplex PCR; TCRdb's copy has only in-frame clones and leaves some out. The data show under 850,000 clones, around 15% seen once.

Sequencing used naive CD4+ T cells from blood. This clonotype was obtained from a man between 18 and 29 years old with type 1 diabetes. The chain carries TRBV5-1 and TRBJ1-2, with a weak D call TRBD1 (5 bases). This CDR3 reads CASSLRQGVDYGYTF. CDR3 bases: TGCGCCAGCAGCTTGCGGCAGGGAGTTGACTATGGCTACACCTTC.